The 22 T cell receptor beta chains listed next were all sequenced from one sample in a study of spatial heterogeneity in lung cancer. The time point is: sample taken at primary tumor resection. TCRdb reprocessed the 5' RACE reads with MiXCR, giving one entry per CDR3 protein. The data hold about 38,000 distinct CDR3 sequences, with 7.5% to 8% observed a single time. The material was PBMCs, obtained at surgery. The receptors originated from a male donor with early-stage non-small cell lung cancer.

In this sample, this clonotype turned up many times. The genes are TRBV7-9 and TRBJ2-7; the D gene is possibly TRBD1 (5 bases). CDR3 length: 15 residues. The V gene lost 6 bases and the J gene lost 7 bases, with 22 bases spanning the gap. CDR1 and CDR2 from the germline V gene are SEHNR and FQNEAQ (reference sequence). The chain's CDR3 is CASSSTIFGAREQYF. DNA of the CDR3: TGTGCCAGCAGTTCGACCATTTTTGGGGCTAGGGAGCAGTACTTC.

In this sample, this clonotype turned up many times. The chain is built from TRBV4-3 and TRBJ1-6; D unclear. Germline V gene data show CDR1 as LGHNA and CDR2 as YSLEER. Trimming removed 8 bases from V and 8 bases from J, with 16 bases in between. This CDR3 region has 14 residues. The CDR3 reads CASARAAGDSPLHF. CDR3 DNA: TGCGCCAGCGCCCGGGCGGCCGGGGATTCACCCCTCCACTTT.

In the case of this clonotype: One base away lies a much larger clone, so this may be a sequencing read error. The gene calls are TRBV18 and TRBJ1-6; D possibly corresponds to TRBD1 (5 bases). The V gene's germline CDR1 is KGHSH and CDR2 LQKENI. Trimming took off 6 bases at V and 6 bases at J, with 18 bases between the two ends. The CDR3 runs to 16 residues. Here the CDR3 DNA reads TGTGCCAGCTCGCCGAGACAGCGAACTTCTAATTCACCCCTCCACTTT. Its protein is CASSPRQRTSNSPLHF.

This clonotype was counted ten times or more. The CDR3: CASSLALAGARKTQYF. CDR3 in DNA: TGTGCCAGCAGTTTGGCCCTAGCGGGAGCTCGGAAGACCCAGTACTTC. The chain has TRBV12-3 or TRBV12-4 and TRBJ2-5, with 10 nucleotides matching TRBD2. CDR3 length: 16 residues. The V and J ends lost 3 bases and 6 bases, in that order; junction bases with no gene match: 10.

Many counts were recorded for this clonotype. The chain joins TRBV24-1 to TRBJ2-3, with D perhaps assigned TRBD1 or TRBD2 (5 bases each). The V end was cut by 5 bases, the J end by 1 base, with 15 bases between. Germline values: CDR1 KGHDR, CDR2 SFDVKD. CDR3 length: 16 amino acids. The DNA of the CDR3 is TGTGCCACCAGTGCATCTCTGGGGACGGGCACAGATACGCAGTATTTT. Encoded protein: CATSASLGTGTDTQYF.

This clonotype was counted many times. The genes are TRBV5-6 and TRBJ2-6; maybe TRBD2 (6 bases). This CDR3 comprises 17 residues. Per the germline V gene, CDR1 is SGHDT and CDR2 is YYEEEE. V lost 4 bases and J 4 bases, leaving 18 bases between the germline ends. This CDR3 reads CASSQPPAAGGANVLTF. CDR3 bases: TGTGCCAGCAGCCAGCCCCCCGCGGCGGGAGGGGCCAACGTCCTGACTTTC.

This chain joins TRBV9 and TRBJ1-1, with D perhaps matching TRBD1 (6 bases). Trimming shortened V by 0 bases and J by 0 bases, and 15 bases separated the two germline ends. The CDR3 sequence is 17 residues long. CDR1 and CDR2 (germline): SGDLS, YYNGEE. The CDR3 DNA reads as TGTGCCAGCAGCGTAGGGCAGGGGATGGAAATGAACACTGAAGCTTTCTTT. Translating gives CASSVGQGMEMNTEAFF.

There are many counts of this clonotype. The rearrangement uses TRBV29-1 and TRBJ1-6; the D is unclear. V shed 3 bases and J shed 1 base, with 4 bases lying between them. This CDR3 has 13 amino acids. Germline values: CDR1 SQVTM, CDR2 ANQGSEA. Here the CDR3 reads CSVEESYNSPLHF. CDR3 DNA sequence: TGCAGCGTTGAGGAGTCCTATAATTCACCCCTCCACTTT.

This clonotype was counted ten times or more. The rearrangement joins TRBV9 to TRBJ1-5; D perhaps matches TRBD1 (6 bases). V was cut by 0 bases and J by 5 bases, with 15 bases left in between. The germline V gene encodes CDR1 SGDLS and CDR2 YYNGEE. The CDR3 length is 16 residues. In DNA, the CDR3 is TGTGCCAGCAGCGTAGGAGAAGGGGGTTCGTATCAGCCCCAGCATTTT. Its translation is CASSVGEGGSYQPQHF.

This clonotype was seen ten or more times. V usage is TRBV10-3 and J usage is TRBJ2-1; TRBD2 matches 12 bases. V lost 6 bases to trimming and J lost 9 bases; unmatched junction nucleotides: 6. The CDR3 consists of 14 residues. Germline V CDR1 and CDR2: ENHRY, SYGVKD. CDR3 sequence: CAIRPGLAGREQFF. The CDR3 DNA is TGTGCCATCAGGCCAGGACTAGCGGGACGTGAGCAGTTCTTC.

DNA for the CDR3: TGTGCCAGCTCACCGTTAGTTCGTGGGGGCCAAGAGACCCAGTACTTC. The encoded protein is CASSPLVRGGQETQYF. This rearrangement joins TRBV18 to TRBJ2-5; D possibly uses TRBD1 or TRBD2 (5 bases each). The germline gives CDR1 KGHSH, CDR2 LQKENI. Trimming removed 3 bases at V and 1 base at J, with 15 bases between. CDR3 size: 16 residues.

In its sample, this clonotype was seen many times. The V call is TRBV4-3, the J call TRBJ2-3, with TRBD2 matching over 10 bases. The J segment lost 4 bases and the V segment lost 0 bases, leaving 4 bases of the junction unmatched. This CDR3 contains 16 residues. Per germline, CDR1 LGHNA and CDR2 YSLEER. The CDR3, as DNA: TGCGCCAGCAGCCAAGATAAGCGGGGGGGCCCAGATACGCAGTATTTT. Its translation: CASSQDKRGGPDTQYF.

There are many counts of this clonotype. This chain uses TRBV6-5 with TRBJ1-5; D ambiguous. CDR1 is MNHEY and CDR2 is SVGAGI in the germline V gene. V was pared by 0 bases and J by 2 bases, with 5 bases between. This CDR3 comprises 14 residues. CDR3 DNA sequence: TGTGCCAGCAGTTACTCGATCGGCAATCAGCCCCAGCATTTT. Translated, it gives CASSYSIGNQPQHF.

At least ten counts were recorded for this clonotype. The rearrangement links TRBV20-1 to TRBJ2-3, with 14 positions matching TRBD2. CDR1 and CDR2 (germline): DFQATT, SNEGSKA (reference sequence). This CDR3 has 16 amino acids. Trimming at V came to 7 bases and at J to 5 bases, leaving 11 bases not matched to a gene. The CDR3 is CSVDATSGGAIDTQYF. The DNA of the CDR3 is TGCAGTGTTGACGCGACTAGCGGGGGGGCGATAGATACGCAGTATTTT.

This clonotype was recorded at least ten times. V gene TRBV7-8 combines with J gene TRBJ1-1; the D gene is possibly TRBD1 (5 bases). V lost 1 base to trimming and J lost 5 bases, with 8 bases between them. Germline V gives CDR1 SGHVS, CDR2 FQNEAQ. The CDR3 has 13 amino acids. CDR3 sequence: CASSLEGRTEAFF. CDR3 sequence (DNA): TGTGCCAGCAGCTTAGAGGGGAGGACTGAAGCTTTCTTT. The whole variable domain, filled in from reference TRBV7-8 and TRBJ1-1, reads GAGVSQSPRYKVAKRGQDVALRCDPISGHVSLFWYQQALGQGPEFLTYFQNEAQLDKSGLPSDRFFAERPEGSVSTLKIQRTQQEDSAVYLCASSLEGRTEAFFGQGTRLTVV.

This clonotype was observed at least ten times. This chain connects TRBV21-1 to TRBJ2-1; the table's TRBD1 call for D was not verified on the DNA. TRBV21-1 corresponds to a pseudogene. CDR3 length: 16 residues. The CDR3 reads CASNPRFYRGDNEQFF. The DNA for the CDR3 is TGTGCCAGCAACCCGAGATTTTACAGGGGAGACAATGAGCAGTTCTTC.

This clonotype was observed at least ten times. V gene TRBV29-1 combines with J gene TRBJ1-6, with 8 positions matching TRBD1. Germline values: CDR1 SQVTM, CDR2 ANQGSEA. The CDR3 contains 14 residues. J gave up 4 bases and V 6 bases, and 5 bases lay outside the gene matches. The CDR3 region has the DNA TGCAGCGTGGGGACAGGAGAGTATAATTCACCCCTCCACTTT. The encoded protein is CSVGTGEYNSPLHF.

This clonotype was counted many times. The CDR3 nucleotides are TGTGCCAGCAGCTTAGTGATAGCTTACACAGATACGCAGTATTTT. Its translation: CASSLVIAYTDTQYF. The V and J genes are TRBV7-2 and TRBJ2-3; no clear D gene. V lost 1 base and J 2 bases, leaving 10 bases between the germline ends. From germline, CDR1 is SGHTA and CDR2 FQGNSA. The CDR3 is made up of 15 amino acids.

To note about this clonotype: A much more abundant neighbour one base away suggests this may be a read error. V and J are TRBV2 and TRBJ2-2, with 7 bases fitting TRBD1. CDR1 and CDR2 (germline): SNHLY, FYNNEI. The ends lost 8 bases at V and 3 bases at J; junction bases unmatched: 6. CDR3 length: 14 amino acids. This CDR3 reads CASEGQVYTGELFF. The CDR3 coding sequence is TGTGCCAGCGAAGGACAGGTTTACACCGGGGAGCTGTTTTTT.

This clonotype was seen many times. The CDR3, as DNA: TGTGCCAGCATCCAGCGGGGGGTCACAGATACGCAGTATTTT. It is translated as CASIQRGVTDTQYF. The chain couples TRBV2 to TRBJ2-3, with TRBD2 matching over 9 bases. The CDR3 length is 14 residues. Looked up from germline, CDR1 is SNHLY and CDR2 is FYNNEI. After removal of 7 bases from V and 2 bases from J, the junction contained 4 bases not matched to a gene.

This clonotype showed up many times. The genes are TRBV7-3 and TRBJ2-1; D is ambiguous. V shed 1 base and J shed 0 bases, with 7 bases lying between them. This CDR3 contains 15 residues. Germline CDR1 reads SGHTA; CDR2 reads FQGTGA. CDR3 sequence: CASSLMESSYNEQFF. The CDR3 region has the DNA TGTGCCAGCAGCTTAATGGAAAGCTCCTACAATGAGCAGTTCTTC. Combining the CDR3 with reference TRBV7-3 and TRBJ2-1 gives the whole variable domain GAGVSQTPSNKVTEKGKYVELRCDPISGHTALYWYRQSLGQGPEFLIYFQGTGAADDSGLPNDRFFAVRPEGSVSTLKIQRTERGDSAVYLCASSLMESSYNEQFFGPGTRLTVL.

This clonotype was counted at least ten times. The J gene is TRBJ2-7, the V gene TRBV6-5; D unclear. CDR3 length equals 15 residues. Between the trimmed V and J ends, which lost 7 bases and 3 bases, there was a span of 19 bases. In germline, CDR1 is MNHEY, CDR2 SVGAGI. Here the CDR3 reads CASNRWAWGSYEQYF. CDR3 DNA sequence: TGTGCCAGCAACAGATGGGCCTGGGGTAGCTACGAGCAGTACTTC.